This entry describes one TCR beta chain. This record comes from a study of control samples from healthy donors and cancer patients. TCRdb's table, derived via immunoSEQ multiplex PCR, lists solely in-frame clones and lacks some. The profile shows about 84,000 clones, 91% of them singletons. This CDR3 has 14 residues. V was clipped by 3 bases and J by 3 bases, with 8 bases between them. Germline CDR1 reads KGHDR; CDR2 reads SFDVKD. Sequencing was done on a sample of blood. The clonotype comes from a man aged 30-40 years in good health. This chain links TRBV24-1 with TRBJ1-5, with D perhaps TRBD1 (5 bases). CDR3 protein: CATSDQTANQPQHF. Written as DNA, the CDR3 is TGTGCCACCAGTGATCAGACAGCCAATCAGCCCCAGCATTTT.